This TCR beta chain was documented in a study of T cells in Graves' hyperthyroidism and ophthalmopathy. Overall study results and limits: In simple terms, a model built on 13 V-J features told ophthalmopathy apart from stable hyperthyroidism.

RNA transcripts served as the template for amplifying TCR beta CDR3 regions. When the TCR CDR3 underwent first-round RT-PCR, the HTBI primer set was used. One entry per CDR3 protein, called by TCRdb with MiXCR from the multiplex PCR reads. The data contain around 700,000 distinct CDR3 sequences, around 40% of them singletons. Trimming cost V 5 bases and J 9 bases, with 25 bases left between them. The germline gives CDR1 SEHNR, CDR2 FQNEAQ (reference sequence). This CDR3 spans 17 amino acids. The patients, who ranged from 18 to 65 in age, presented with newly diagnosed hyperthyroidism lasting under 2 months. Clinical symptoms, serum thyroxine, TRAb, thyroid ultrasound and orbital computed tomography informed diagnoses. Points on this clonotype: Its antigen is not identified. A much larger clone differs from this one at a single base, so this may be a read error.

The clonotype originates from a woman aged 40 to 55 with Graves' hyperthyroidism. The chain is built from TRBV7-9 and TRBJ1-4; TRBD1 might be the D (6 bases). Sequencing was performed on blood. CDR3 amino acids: CASSTGRRTKWGQKLFF. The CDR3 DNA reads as TGTGCCAGCAGCACAGGGAGGAGGACAAAGTGGGGACAAAAACTGTTTTTT.